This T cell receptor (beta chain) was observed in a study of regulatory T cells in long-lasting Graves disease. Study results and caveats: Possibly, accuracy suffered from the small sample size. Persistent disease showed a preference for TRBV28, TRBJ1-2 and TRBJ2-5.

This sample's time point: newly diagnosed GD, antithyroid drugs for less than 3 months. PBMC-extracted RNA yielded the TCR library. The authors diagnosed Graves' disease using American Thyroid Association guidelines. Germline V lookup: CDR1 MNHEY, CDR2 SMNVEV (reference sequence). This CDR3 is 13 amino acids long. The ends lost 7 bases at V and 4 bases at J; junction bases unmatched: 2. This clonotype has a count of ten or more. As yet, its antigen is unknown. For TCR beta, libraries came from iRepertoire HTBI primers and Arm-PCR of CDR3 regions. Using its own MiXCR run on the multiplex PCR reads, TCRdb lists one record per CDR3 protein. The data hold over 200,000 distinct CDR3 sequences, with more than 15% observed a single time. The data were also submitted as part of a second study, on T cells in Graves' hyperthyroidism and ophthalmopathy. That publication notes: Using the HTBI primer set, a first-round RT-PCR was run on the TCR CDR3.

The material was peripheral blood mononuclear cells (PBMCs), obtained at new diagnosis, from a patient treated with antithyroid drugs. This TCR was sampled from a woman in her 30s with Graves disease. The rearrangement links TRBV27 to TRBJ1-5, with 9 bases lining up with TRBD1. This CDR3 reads CASTGTGNQPQHF. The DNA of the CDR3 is TGTGCCAGCACCGGGACAGGGAATCAGCCCCAGCATTTT.